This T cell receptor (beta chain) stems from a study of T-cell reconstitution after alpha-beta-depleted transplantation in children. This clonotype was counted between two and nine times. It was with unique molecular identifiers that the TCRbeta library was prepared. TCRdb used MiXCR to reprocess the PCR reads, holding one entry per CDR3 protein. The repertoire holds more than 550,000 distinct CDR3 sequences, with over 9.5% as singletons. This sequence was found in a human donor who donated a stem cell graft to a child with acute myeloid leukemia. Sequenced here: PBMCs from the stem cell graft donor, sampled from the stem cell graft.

DNA for the CDR3: TGTGCCAGCAGCCCGACAGGGGATATCGACACCGGGGAGCTGTTTTTT. This sequence encodes CASSPTGDIDTGELFF. The chain employs TRBV7-6 and TRBJ2-2; 8 nucleotides match TRBD1. J was trimmed by 3 bases and V by 5 bases; bases with no gene match: 8. The germline gives CDR1 SGHVS, CDR2 FNYEAQ. This CDR3 has 16 residues.